This TCR beta chain was documented in a study of T cell responses to AZD1222 COVID-19 vaccine. Comment on this clone: The antigen is not known.

Study-level results: The donor group comprised mostly white British people and more females; the analysis possibly underestimated clonal diversity.

V shed 6 bases, J shed 7 bases, and the junction held 9 bases outside the gene matches. This CDR3 has 14 amino acids. The germline gives CDR1 PRHDT, CDR2 FYEKMQ (reference sequence). TCRdb's copy holds only in-frame clones and misses some; the assay was immunoSEQ multiplex PCR. The repertoire holds some 150,000 clones, roughly 86% seen once, with approximately 5.4% in the top ten. The sequence was collected from an adult who received the MenACWY meningococcal vaccine as a control. The chain joins TRBV13 to TRBJ1-2, with 9 bases that match TRBD1. The sequences come from peripheral blood, collected 28 days after the second dose of the MenACWY control vaccine. CDR3 sequence (DNA): TGTGCCAGCAGTCTTATCGGGACAGGGAGTGGCTACACCTTC. Protein: CASSLIGTGSGYTF.